This T cell receptor beta chain was captured by sequencing in a study of cytomegalovirus exposure and HLA in healthy donors. Study-level findings and limits: Highly shared sequence variants in one cluster were likely a sequencing artifact.

Germline CDR1 SGHRS, CDR2 YFSETQ. The length of the CDR3 is 15 residues. Trimming at V came to 4 bases and at J to 5 bases, leaving 7 bases not matched to a gene. A note on this clone: Its antigen is not known.

60 Vbeta and 13 Jbeta primers were used in PCR. TCRdb keeps only in-frame clones here, not all; method: immunoSEQ multiplex PCR. The repertoire consists of approximately 160,000 clones, with over 60% occurring once and the leading ten covering roughly 0.7%. The clonotype was recovered from a male donor in good health and CMV-seronegative. Sequences were obtained from PBMCs. The chain links TRBV5-1 to TRBJ2-7, with 12 bases that match TRBD1. CDR3 in amino acids: CASSEGQGAMDEQYF. The CDR3 DNA reads TGCGCCAGCAGCGAGGGACAGGGGGCGATGGACGAGCAGTACTTC.